These 4 T cell receptor beta chains were sequenced from one sample in a study of blood T cell repertoires in COVID-19 (dated by TCRdb to the early 2020s). Library prep was done by the immunoSEQ multiplex PCR assay. In its TCRdb copy, this immuneACCESS table keeps in-frame sequences only and misses some clones. Where compared with another copy, unresolved V genes explain less than half of these, and the others have no known cause. The sample data list approximately 250,000 clones, and more than 75% of these were observed just once. In total, the top ten clones hold approximately 1.5% of the sample. Sequenced sample: peripheral blood. These receptor sequences come from an older woman who had recovered from COVID-19.

The V and J genes are TRBV7-2 and TRBJ1-3, with D hard to call. The V end was cut by 3 bases, the J end by 1 base, with 4 bases between. The CDR3 totals 13 residues. Looked up from germline, CDR1 is SGHTA and CDR2 is FQGNSA. For the CDR3, the DNA is TGTGCCAGCAGCTTCGGTTCTGGAAACACCATATATTTT. Translating it yields CASSFGSGNTIYF. Together with reference TRBV7-2 and TRBJ1-3, the CDR3 gives the full variable domain: GAGVSQSPSNKVTEKGKDVELRCDPISGHTALYWYRQSLGQGLEFLIYFQGNSAPDKSGLPSDRFSAERTGGSVSTLTIQRTQQEDSAVYLCASSFGSGNTIYFGEGSWLTVV.

The chain has TRBV19 and TRBJ1-5; 9 nucleotides line up with TRBD1. This CDR3 has 14 amino acids. Germline V gene data show CDR1 as LNHDA and CDR2 as SQIVND (reference sequence). J gave up 3 bases and V 6 bases, and 3 bases lay outside the gene matches. CDR3 bases: TGTGCCAGTAGCGGACAGGGGAACAATCAGCCCCAGCATTTT. It encodes CASSGQGNNQPQHF. The full variable domain, in which reference TRBV19 and TRBJ1-5 provide the parts outside the CDR3, is DGGITQSPKYLFRKEGQNVTLSCEQNLNHDAMYWYRQDPGQGLRLIYYSQIVNDFQKGDIAEGYSVSREKKESFPLTVTSAQKNPTAFYLCASSGQGNNQPQHFGDGTRLSIL.

The chain joins TRBV6-5 to TRBJ1-4; 9 bases align to TRBD1. The CDR3 extends over 15 amino acids. Germline CDR1 MNHEY, CDR2 SVGAGI. V lost 2 bases to trimming and J lost 7 bases; unmatched junction nucleotides: 5. CDR3 residues: CASSYGGTGTEKLFF. The CDR3 DNA reads as TGTGCCAGCAGTTACGGAGGGACAGGGACTGAAAAACTGTTTTTT.

The chain carries TRBV19 and TRBJ2-1, with a possible D match to TRBD1 (6 bases). V was cut by 6 bases and J by 0 bases, with 18 bases left in between. This CDR3 has 17 residues. CDR1 is LNHDA and CDR2 is SQIVND in the germline V gene (reference sequence). CDR3 in amino acids: CASRPAFGQSSYNEQFF. The CDR3 DNA follows: TGTGCCAGTAGACCAGCGTTTGGACAGAGCTCCTACAATGAGCAGTTCTTC.